Below, one T cell receptor (beta chain) is given with its context. Its antigen is currently unknown. The data originate from a study of T cells in pancreatic ductal adenocarcinoma. General observations from the study: Tumor samples had fewer productive templates and approximately 7.9-fold fewer unique clonotypes than blood.

Using immunoSEQ multiplex PCR, the repertoire was profiled, and TCRdb retains in-frame clones only, with some absent. The data show tens of thousands of clones, 90% to 95% seen once. The selected patients with pancreatic ductal adenocarcinoma had surgery but no neoadjuvant therapy. This receptor was obtained from a human donor with pancreatic ductal adenocarcinoma. The specimen sequenced was PBMCs.

This CDR3 reads CASSWERYGYTF. Written as DNA, the CDR3 is TGTGCCAGCAGTTGGGAGCGCTATGGCTACACCTTC. The rearrangement joins TRBV28 to TRBJ1-2; no firm D call. Germline V gene lookup returns CDR1 MDHEN and CDR2 SYDVKM. The V and J ends lost 4 bases and 4 bases respectively, with 7 bases between them. This CDR3 contains 12 residues.